The 25 T cell receptor beta chains presented below share a single source sample, sequenced in a study of control samples from healthy donors and cancer patients. Clones were read by immunoSEQ multiplex PCR, and TCRdb kept only the in-frame ones, dropping some. The table records some 99,000 clones, 90% of them present only once. Sequences were obtained from blood. All receptors come from a human donor in good health. The donor label of this sample is uncertain.

The CDR3 sequence is CASSISEGMNTEAFF. CDR3 sequence (DNA): TGTGCCAGTAGTATCTCCGAGGGGATGAACACTGAAGCTTTCTTT. The chain joins TRBV19 to TRBJ1-1; TRBD1 might be the D (5 bases). Per germline, CDR1 LNHDA and CDR2 SQIVND (reference sequence). The CDR3 length is 15 residues. V was pared by 3 bases and J by 0 bases, with 11 bases between.

The chain recombines TRBV7-3 with TRBJ2-6, with 7 bases that match TRBD1. CDR1 and CDR2 (germline): SGHTA, FQGTGA. V was pared by 2 bases and J by 0 bases, with 4 bases of the junction left unmatched. The CDR3 has 17 amino acids. The CDR3 DNA follows: TGTGCCAGCAGCTTAGGGCCAGGGGGCTCTGGGGCCAACGTCCTGACTTTC. This encodes CASSLGPGGSGANVLTF.

This clone was seen just once. The chain is built from TRBV30 and TRBJ1-6, with a weak D call TRBD1 (5 bases). The CDR3 has 14 residues. The germline CDR1 and CDR2 sequences are GTSNPN and SVGIG (reference sequence). Between the trimmed V and J ends, which lost 0 bases and 10 bases, there was a span of 13 bases. In DNA form, the CDR3 reads TGTGCCTGGAGTGTGCAGGGAGGACTCTCACCCCTCCACTTT. Translating it yields CAWSVQGGLSPLHF. The full variable domain, its missing parts supplied by reference TRBV30 and TRBJ1-6, is SQTIHQWPATLVQPVGSPLSLECTVEGTSNPNLYWYRQAAGRGLQLLFYSVGIGQISSEVPQNLSASRPQDRQFILSSKKLLLSDSGFYLCAWSVQGGLSPLHFGNGTRLTVT.

The chain combines TRBV24-1 with TRBJ2-6; 9 nucleotides line up with TRBD1. CDR1 KGHDR and CDR2 SFDVKD come from the germline V gene. V was pared by 3 bases and J by 4 bases, with 9 bases of the junction left unmatched. The CDR3 extends over 18 amino acids. CDR3 DNA sequence: TGTGCCACCAGTGATCCTCGGGACAGGGTAGCCGGGGCCAACGTCCTGACTTTC. Protein product: CATSDPRDRVAGANVLTF.

This clone was seen a single time. The chain uses TRBV19 and TRBJ2-2; 9 bases agree with TRBD2. The trim removed 1 base at V and 1 base at J, leaving 7 bases unmatched. The CDR3 is 18 residues long. Germline V gene sequence: CDR1 LNHDA, CDR2 SQIVND (reference sequence). CDR3 sequence reads: CASSIASQRGVNTGELFF. DNA of the CDR3: TGTGCCAGTAGTATAGCTAGCCAGCGGGGGGTGAACACCGGGGAGCTGTTTTTT.

The V and J genes are TRBV30 and TRBJ2-7; D might be TRBD1 (6 bases). Between the trimmed V and J ends, which lost 5 bases and 2 bases, there was a span of 10 bases. CDR3 length: 12 amino acids. The germline V gene encodes CDR1 GTSNPN and CDR2 SVGIG (reference sequence). The CDR3 sequence is CAWSGDTYEQYF. The DNA for the CDR3 is TGTGCCTGGTCAGGGGATACCTACGAGCAGTACTTC.

On this clone itself: This same CDR3 is encoded by further DNA sequences in the sample. The V gene is TRBV2, the J gene TRBJ2-2; D may be TRBD1 (6 bases). The CDR3 consists of 14 residues. V lost 5 bases and J 5 bases, leaving 12 bases between the germline ends. Per germline, CDR1 SNHLY and CDR2 FYNNEI. CDR3 bases: TGTGCCAGCAGTCCTCGGACAGTAACCGGGGAGCTGTTTTTT. Protein sequence: CASSPRTVTGELFF.

The chain employs TRBV19 and TRBJ1-5, with D tentatively TRBD1 (6 bases). The germline V gene has CDR1 LNHDA and CDR2 SQIVND (reference sequence). This CDR3 spans 14 amino acids. V was clipped by 5 bases and J by 7 bases, with 15 bases between them. The chain's CDR3 is CASSLNRDWQPQHF. CDR3 coding DNA: TGTGCCAGTAGTTTAAACAGGGATTGGCAGCCCCAGCATTTT.

The chain carries TRBV19 and TRBJ1-4; a weak D match, TRBD1 (6 bases). Germline V gives CDR1 LNHDA, CDR2 SQIVND (reference sequence). The CDR3 loop spans 16 amino acids. Between the trimmed V and J ends, which lost 4 bases and 8 bases, there was a span of 20 bases. For the CDR3, the DNA is TGTGCCAGTAGTAGCTCCAGGACAGCGAAAAGCGAAAAACTGTTTTTT. It is translated as CASSSSRTAKSEKLFF.

The chain is built from TRBV2 and TRBJ1-4; perhaps TRBD1 as D (5 bases). The CDR3 has 16 amino acids. Germline V gene lookup returns CDR1 SNHLY and CDR2 FYNNEI. Deletions cut 8 bases from V and 0 bases from J, with 16 bases between. The CDR3 bases are TGTGCCAGCGGTCGTGGGACGTCAGCAACTAATGAAAAACTGTTTTTT. Amino acid sequence: CASGRGTSATNEKLFF.

The V and J genes are TRBV27 and TRBJ2-3; 7 bases line up with TRBD2. This CDR3 spans 14 amino acids. The J segment lost 5 bases and the V segment lost 4 bases, leaving 6 bases of the junction unmatched. Germline V gives CDR1 MNHEY, CDR2 SMNVEV (reference sequence). CDR3 DNA sequence: TGTGCCAGCAGTTATACCGGGACTAAAGATACGCAGTATTTT. The encoded protein is CASSYTGTKDTQYF.

V gene TRBV5-4 combines with J gene TRBJ2-1; 12 bases are a match to TRBD2. The CDR3 extends over 14 amino acids. CDR1 SGHNT and CDR2 YYREEE come from the germline V gene (reference sequence). Trimming took 7 bases from V and 6 from J; bases not matched to a gene: 5. CDR3 nucleotide sequence: TGTGCCAGCGCGCTAGCGGGGGGGCCCAATGAGCAGTTCTTC. Translation: CASALAGGPNEQFF. The complete variable domain, with remaining parts taken from reference TRBV5-4 and TRBJ2-1, reads ETGVTQSPTHLIKTRGQQVTLRCSSQSGHNTVSWYQQALGQGPQFIFQYYREEENGRGNFPPRFSGLQFPNYSSELNVNALELDDSALYLCASALAGGPNEQFFGPGTRLTVL.

This chain links TRBV27 with TRBJ2-7, with 7 bases that match TRBD2. From germline, CDR1 is MNHEY and CDR2 SMNVEV (reference sequence). Trimming at V came to 1 base and at J to 0 bases, leaving 12 bases not matched to a gene. The CDR3 totals 18 residues. The CDR3 coding sequence is TGTGCCAGCAGTTTATTCAAAATGGGAGGGACGCACTCCTACGAGCAGTACTTC. This translates into CASSLFKMGGTHSYEQYF.

The chain recombines TRBV18 with TRBJ2-2, with D unclear. This CDR3 contains 12 residues. Between the trimmed V and J ends, which lost 3 bases and 6 bases, there was a span of 5 bases. The germline V gene encodes CDR1 KGHSH and CDR2 LQKENI. The CDR3 loop is CASSPGSGELFF. Written as DNA, the CDR3 is TGTGCCAGCTCACCGGGATCCGGGGAGCTGTTTTTT.

The J gene is TRBJ1-2, the V gene TRBV27; a weak D match, TRBD1 (6 bases). There are 16 residues in the CDR3. Germline values: CDR1 MNHEY, CDR2 SMNVEV (reference sequence). Trimming left V 3 bases short and J 8 bases short, with 22 bases between. The CDR3 DNA reads TGTGCCAGCAGTTTTTATCCCTCGGGCAGGGGAGAAGGCTACACCTTC. Protein product: CASSFYPSGRGEGYTF.

The chain carries TRBV3-1 (or the pseudogene TRBV3-2) and TRBJ2-7, with 8 bases matching TRBD1. J lost 3 bases, V lost 5 bases, and 6 bases had no gene match. The germline CDR1 and CDR2 sequences are LGHDT and YNNKEL (reference sequence). This CDR3 is 14 amino acids long. CDR3 nucleotides: TGTGCCAGCAGCTTGACAGGGGCGGACTACGAGCAGTACTTC. Amino acid sequence: CASSLTGADYEQYF.

This clone was seen a handful of times. V is TRBV18 and J is TRBJ1-5; D not certain. V lost 5 bases, J lost 7 bases, and 12 bases lay in between. This CDR3 is 13 amino acids long. Germline-derived CDR1 and CDR2 are KGHSH and LQKENI. The DNA for the CDR3 is TGTGCCAGCTCATCGGGAGAGGAGCAGCCCCAGCATTTT. It specifies CASSSGEEQPQHF.

The chain combines TRBV11-3 with TRBJ2-2, with no clear D. Germline CDR1 reads SGHNT; CDR2 reads YENEEA. The ends were cut back, 2 bases at V and 3 bases at J, with 10 bases in the middle. This CDR3 contains 15 residues. CDR3 nucleotide sequence: TGTGCCAGCAGCTTAATGGGGTCTGACACCGGGGAGCTGTTTTTT. It is translated as CASSLMGSDTGELFF.

The rearrangement uses TRBV20-1 and TRBJ1-5; no clear D. This CDR3 comprises 19 residues. Germline V CDR1 and CDR2: DFQATT, SNEGSKA (reference sequence). With 3 bases removed from V and 7 bases from J, the gap between germline ends came to 31 bases. Here the CDR3 DNA reads TGCAGTGCTAGTCGGACGCCTGTCATTCCCTTTTTAACGGTACAGCCCCAGCATTTT. This codes for CSASRTPVIPFLTVQPQHF.

V is TRBV6-1 and J is TRBJ1-1; unclear D gene. This CDR3 contains 14 residues. CDR1 and CDR2 from the germline V gene are MNHNS and SASEGT. V gave up 0 bases and J gave up 9 bases, with 14 bases separating them. CDR3 loop: CASSEAARQQKAFF. The DNA of the CDR3 is TGTGCCAGCAGTGAAGCTGCGAGACAACAAAAAGCTTTCTTT.

This clone was seen once. The chain uses TRBV11-2 and TRBJ2-1; no definite D call. CDR3 size: 14 residues. CDR1 is SGHAT and CDR2 is FQNNGV in the germline V gene. Trimming took 0 bases from V and 1 from J, leaving 4 bases between them. The CDR3 nucleotides are TGTGCCAGCAGCTTAGAGGGTTCCTACAATGAGCAGTTCTTC. It is translated as CASSLEGSYNEQFF.

The rearrangement joins TRBV2 to TRBJ1-1, with TRBD1 as a possible D gene (6 bases). V shed 6 bases and J shed 1 base, with 12 bases lying between them. CDR1 is SNHLY, CDR2 FYNNEI, per germline. This CDR3 comprises 14 residues. The CDR3 DNA is TGTGCCAGCAGAGTAGACAGGTCGAACACTGAAGCTTTCTTT. Translated: CASRVDRSNTEAFF.

V gene TRBV3-1 (or the pseudogene TRBV3-2) combines with J gene TRBJ2-2, with a tentative D call TRBD2 (7 bases). This CDR3 is 17 amino acids long. Trimming removed 4 bases from V and 3 bases from J, with 18 bases in between. The germline V gene has CDR1 LGHDT and CDR2 YNNKEL (reference sequence). The CDR3 sequence is CASSLGGAGTYTGELFF. CDR3 DNA: TGTGCCAGCAGCCTCGGGGGAGCGGGGACATACACCGGGGAGCTGTTTTTT.

The chain carries TRBV30 and TRBJ2-2; D is tentatively TRBD1 or TRBD2 (6 bases each). This CDR3 is built from 16 residues. V lost 4 bases and J lost 5, with 20 bases in between. Germline V gene data show CDR1 as GTSNPN and CDR2 as SVGIG (reference sequence). The CDR3 DNA sequence: TGTGCCTGGAAAAAGAAGGGGGGCATCGAAACCGGGGAGCTGTTTTTT. Protein: CAWKKKGGIETGELFF.

Comments on this clone: This CDR3 is also generated by other DNA sequences in the sample. The V and J genes are TRBV19 and TRBJ1-6, with 8 bases that match TRBD1. The trim removed 5 bases at V and 6 bases at J, leaving 0 bases unmatched. CDR1 and CDR2 (germline): LNHDA, SQIVND (reference sequence). The CDR3 extends over 13 amino acids. CDR3 nucleotides: TGTGCCAGTAGTGACAGGGGTAATTCACCCCTCCACTTT. Translating it yields CASSDRGNSPLHF.